The sequence of this T cell receptor beta chain was determined in a study of beta chain features in type 1 diabetes. Regarding the study as a whole: Type 1 diabetes patients had fewer VDJ junction insertions and more deletions. Relative to healthy donors, patients appeared to have naive, central memory and Treg TCRB repertoires that were more similar.

With regard to this clone: Its specificity is unknown.

Every isolated RNA sample was fully reverse transcribed, so sequencing captured expressed TCRB transcripts. The method was immunoSEQ multiplex PCR; TCRdb's version includes in-frame clones alone and lacks a portion of them. The sample lists 200,000 to 250,000 clones; roughly 30% were seen once. Per germline, CDR1 SGDLS and CDR2 YYNGEE. This CDR3 region has 15 residues. With V trimmed by 2 bases and J by 0 bases, 3 bases remained unmatched. This TCR derives from a young man in good health. Sequenced material: central memory CD4+ T cells from blood. The genes are TRBV9 and TRBJ2-3, with 7 bases identical to TRBD1. Written as DNA, the CDR3 is TGTGCCAGCAGCGTGTGGACAGGTAGCACAGATACGCAGTATTTT. This sequence encodes CASSVWTGSTDTQYF.